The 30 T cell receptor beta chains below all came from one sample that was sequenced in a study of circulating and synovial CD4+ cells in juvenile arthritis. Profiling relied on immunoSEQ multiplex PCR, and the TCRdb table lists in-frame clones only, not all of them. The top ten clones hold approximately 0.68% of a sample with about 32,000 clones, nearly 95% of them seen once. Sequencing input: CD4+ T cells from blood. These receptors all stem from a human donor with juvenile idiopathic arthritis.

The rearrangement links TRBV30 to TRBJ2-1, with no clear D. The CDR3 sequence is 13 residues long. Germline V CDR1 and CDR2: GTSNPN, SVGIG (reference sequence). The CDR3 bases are TGTGCTCAGGCCTCTCTCGCCTACAATGAGCAGTTCTTC. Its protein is CAQASLAYNEQFF.

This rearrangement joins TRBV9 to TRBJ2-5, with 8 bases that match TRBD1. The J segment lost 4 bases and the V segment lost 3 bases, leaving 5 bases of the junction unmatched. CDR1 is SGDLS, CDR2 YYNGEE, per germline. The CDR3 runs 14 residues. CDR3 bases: TGTGCCAGCAGCGACCAGGGGGCGTTAGAGACCCAGTACTTC. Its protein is CASSDQGALETQYF.

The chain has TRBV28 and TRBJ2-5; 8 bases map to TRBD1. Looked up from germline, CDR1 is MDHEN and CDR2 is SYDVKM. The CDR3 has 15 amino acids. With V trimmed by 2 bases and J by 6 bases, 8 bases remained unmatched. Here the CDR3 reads CASSLPGGVRQTQYF. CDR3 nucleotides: TGTGCCAGCAGTTTACCAGGGGGCGTGAGGCAGACCCAGTACTTC.

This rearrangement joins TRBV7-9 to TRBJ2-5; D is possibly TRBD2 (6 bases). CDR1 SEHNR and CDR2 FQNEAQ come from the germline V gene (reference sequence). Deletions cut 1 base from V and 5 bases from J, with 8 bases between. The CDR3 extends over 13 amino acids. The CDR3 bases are TGTGCCAGCAGCTTAGGCGGGGTTGAGACCCAGTACTTC. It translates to CASSLGGVETQYF.

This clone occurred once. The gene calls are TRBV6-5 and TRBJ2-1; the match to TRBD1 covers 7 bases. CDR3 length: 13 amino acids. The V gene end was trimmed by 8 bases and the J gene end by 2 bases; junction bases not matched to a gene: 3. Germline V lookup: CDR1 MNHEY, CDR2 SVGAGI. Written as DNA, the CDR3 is TGTGCCAGCCAGGGGGTTACCTACAATGAGCAGTTCTTC. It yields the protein CASQGVTYNEQFF.

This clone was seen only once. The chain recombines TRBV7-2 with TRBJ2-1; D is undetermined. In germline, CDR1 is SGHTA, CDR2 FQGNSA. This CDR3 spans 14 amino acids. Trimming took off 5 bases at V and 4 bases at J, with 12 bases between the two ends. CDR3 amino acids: CASSQSWSYNEQFF. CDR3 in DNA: TGTGCCAGCAGCCAAAGTTGGAGTTACAATGAGCAGTTCTTC.

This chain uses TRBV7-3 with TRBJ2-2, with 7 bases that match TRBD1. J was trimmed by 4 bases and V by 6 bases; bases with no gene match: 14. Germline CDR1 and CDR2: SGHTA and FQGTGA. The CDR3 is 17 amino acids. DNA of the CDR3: TGTGCCAGCAGTCGTGGACAGGCCCTGGTGGGCACCGGGGAGCTGTTTTTT. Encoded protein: CASSRGQALVGTGELFF.

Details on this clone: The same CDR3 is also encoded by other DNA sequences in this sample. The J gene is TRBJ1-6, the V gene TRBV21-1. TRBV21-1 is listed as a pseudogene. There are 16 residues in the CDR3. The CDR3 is CASSSRPGRGDSPLHF. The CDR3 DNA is TGTGCCAGCAGCTCCCGTCCCGGGAGGGGGGATTCCCCCCTCCACTTT.

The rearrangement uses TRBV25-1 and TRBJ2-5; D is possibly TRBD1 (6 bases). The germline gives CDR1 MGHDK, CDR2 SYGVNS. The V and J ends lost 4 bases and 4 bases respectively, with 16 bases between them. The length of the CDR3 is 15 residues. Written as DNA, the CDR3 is TGTGCCAGCAGTGCCTCCAACAGGGTCGGAGAGACCCAGTACTTC. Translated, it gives CASSASNRVGETQYF.

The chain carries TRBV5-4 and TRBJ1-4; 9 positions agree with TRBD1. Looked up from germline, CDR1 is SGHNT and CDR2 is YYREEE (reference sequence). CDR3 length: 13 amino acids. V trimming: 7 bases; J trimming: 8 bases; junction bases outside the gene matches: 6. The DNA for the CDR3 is TGTGCCAGCTCGGGACAGGGAGGAGAAAAACTGTTTTTT. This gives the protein CASSGQGGEKLFF.

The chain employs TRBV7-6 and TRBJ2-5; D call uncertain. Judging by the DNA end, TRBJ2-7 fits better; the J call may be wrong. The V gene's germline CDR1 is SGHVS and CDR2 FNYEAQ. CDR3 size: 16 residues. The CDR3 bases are TGTGCCAGCAGCTCGGCTACCGCTGGTTTGCGGTCCGAGCAGTACTTC. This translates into CASSSATAGLRSEQYF.

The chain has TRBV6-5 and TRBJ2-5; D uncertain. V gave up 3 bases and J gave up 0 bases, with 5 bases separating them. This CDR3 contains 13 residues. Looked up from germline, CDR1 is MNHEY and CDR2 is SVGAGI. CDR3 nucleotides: TGTGCCAGCAGTTATCAATACCAAGAGACCCAGTACTTC. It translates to CASSYQYQETQYF.

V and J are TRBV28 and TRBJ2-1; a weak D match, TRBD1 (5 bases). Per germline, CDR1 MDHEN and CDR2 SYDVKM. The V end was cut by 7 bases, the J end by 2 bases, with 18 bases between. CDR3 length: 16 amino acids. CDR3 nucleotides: TGTGCCAGCACAGTTTTGGGAAGGGGTGCCTACAATGAGCAGTTCTTC. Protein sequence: CASTVLGRGAYNEQFF.

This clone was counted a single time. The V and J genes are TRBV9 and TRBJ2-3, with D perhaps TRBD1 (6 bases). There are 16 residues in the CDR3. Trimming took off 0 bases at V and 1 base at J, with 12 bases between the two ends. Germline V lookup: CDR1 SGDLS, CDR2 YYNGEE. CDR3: CASSVVGAGGTDTQYF. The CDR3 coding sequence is TGTGCCAGCAGCGTAGTTGGGGCAGGGGGCACAGATACGCAGTATTTT. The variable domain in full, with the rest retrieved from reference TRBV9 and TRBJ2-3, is DSGVTQTPKHLITATGQRVTLRCSPRSGDLSVYWYQQSLDQGLQFLIQYYNGEERAKGNILERFSAQQFPDLHSELNLSSLELGDSALYFCASSVVGAGGTDTQYFGPGTRLTVL.

CDR3 sequence (DNA): TGTGCCAGCAGAACATGGACTAGGGGACGCTCCACCGGGGAGCTGTTTTTT. It translates to CASRTWTRGRSTGELFF. The V gene is TRBV28, the J gene TRBJ2-2, with 7 bases matching TRBD2. CDR3 length equals 17 residues. V lost 6 bases to trimming and J lost 4 bases; unmatched junction nucleotides: 14. Germline CDR1 MDHEN, CDR2 SYDVKM.

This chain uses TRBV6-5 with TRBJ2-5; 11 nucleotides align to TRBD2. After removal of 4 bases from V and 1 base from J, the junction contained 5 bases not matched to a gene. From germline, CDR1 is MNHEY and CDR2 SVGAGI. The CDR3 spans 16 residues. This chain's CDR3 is CASSWGLAVGQETQYF. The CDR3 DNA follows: TGTGCCAGCAGTTGGGGACTAGCGGTGGGCCAAGAGACCCAGTACTTC.

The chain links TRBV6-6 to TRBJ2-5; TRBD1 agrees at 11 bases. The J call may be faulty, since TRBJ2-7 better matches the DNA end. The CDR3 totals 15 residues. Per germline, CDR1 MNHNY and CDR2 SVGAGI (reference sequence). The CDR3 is CASSHTGQGAYEQYF. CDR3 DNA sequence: TGTGCCAGCAGCCATACGGGACAGGGGGCCTACGAGCAGTACTTC.

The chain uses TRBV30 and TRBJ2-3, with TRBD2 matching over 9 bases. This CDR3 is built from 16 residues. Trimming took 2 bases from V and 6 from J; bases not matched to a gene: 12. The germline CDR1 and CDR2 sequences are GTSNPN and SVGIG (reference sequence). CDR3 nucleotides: TGTGCCTGGAGTCAGGCCCCAGCGGGAGGCCTCGATACGCAGTATTTT. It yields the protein CAWSQAPAGGLDTQYF.

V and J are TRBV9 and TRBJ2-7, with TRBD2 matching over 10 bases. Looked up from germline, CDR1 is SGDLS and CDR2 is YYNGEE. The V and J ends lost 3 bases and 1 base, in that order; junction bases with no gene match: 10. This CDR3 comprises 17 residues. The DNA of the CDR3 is TGTGCCAGCAGCGCCGGGCCAGCGGGAGGGTCTTCCTACGAGCAGTACTTC. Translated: CASSAGPAGGSSYEQYF.

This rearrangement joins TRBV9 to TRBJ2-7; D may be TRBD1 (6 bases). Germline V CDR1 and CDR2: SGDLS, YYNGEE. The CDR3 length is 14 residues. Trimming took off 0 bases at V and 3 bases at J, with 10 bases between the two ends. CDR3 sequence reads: CASSVGGTNYEQYF. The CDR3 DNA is TGTGCCAGCAGCGTAGGGGGGACAAACTACGAGCAGTACTTC.

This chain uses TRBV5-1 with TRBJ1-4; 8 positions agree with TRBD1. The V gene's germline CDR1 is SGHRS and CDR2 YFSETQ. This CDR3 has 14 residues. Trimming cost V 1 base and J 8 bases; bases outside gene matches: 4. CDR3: CASSLQGAEEKLFF. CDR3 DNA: TGCGCCAGCAGCTTGCAGGGGGCTGAAGAAAAACTGTTTTTT.

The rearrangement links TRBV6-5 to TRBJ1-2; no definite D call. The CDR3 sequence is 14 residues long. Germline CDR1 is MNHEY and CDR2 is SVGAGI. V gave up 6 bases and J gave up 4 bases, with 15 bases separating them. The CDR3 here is CASRTTRRAYGYTF. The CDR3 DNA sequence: TGTGCCAGCAGGACCACCCGGCGGGCCTATGGCTACACCTTC.

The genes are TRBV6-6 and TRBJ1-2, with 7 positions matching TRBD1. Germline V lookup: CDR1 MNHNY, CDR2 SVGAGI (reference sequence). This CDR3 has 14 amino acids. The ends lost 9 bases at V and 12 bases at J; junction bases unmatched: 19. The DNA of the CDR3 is TGTGCCAGTCGATTCCTGACAGGGACAGAGCTTGACACCTTC. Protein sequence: CASRFLTGTELDTF.

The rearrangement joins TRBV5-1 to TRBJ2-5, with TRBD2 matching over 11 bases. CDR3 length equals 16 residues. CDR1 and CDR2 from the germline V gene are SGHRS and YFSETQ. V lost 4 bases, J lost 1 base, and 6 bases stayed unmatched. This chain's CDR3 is CASSLTGTSGQETQYF. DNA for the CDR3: TGCGCCAGCAGCCTCACCGGGACTAGCGGCCAAGAGACCCAGTACTTC.

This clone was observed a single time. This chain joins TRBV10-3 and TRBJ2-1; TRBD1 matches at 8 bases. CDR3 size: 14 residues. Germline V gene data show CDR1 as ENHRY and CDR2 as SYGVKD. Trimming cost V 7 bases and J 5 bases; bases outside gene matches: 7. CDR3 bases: TGTGCCATCACGGGGACAGGTCTAAACAATGAGCAGTTCTTC. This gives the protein CAITGTGLNNEQFF.

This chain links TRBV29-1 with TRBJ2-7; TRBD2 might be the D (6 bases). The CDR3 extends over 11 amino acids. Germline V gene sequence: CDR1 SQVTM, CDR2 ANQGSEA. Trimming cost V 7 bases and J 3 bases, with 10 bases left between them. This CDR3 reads CSGGTGYEQYF. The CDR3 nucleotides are TGCAGCGGGGGGACTGGCTACGAGCAGTACTTC.

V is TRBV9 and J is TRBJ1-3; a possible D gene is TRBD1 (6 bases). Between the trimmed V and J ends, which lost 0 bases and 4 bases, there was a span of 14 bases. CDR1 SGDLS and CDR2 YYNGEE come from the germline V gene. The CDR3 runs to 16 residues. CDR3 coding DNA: TGTGCCAGCAGCGTAGGGTCGACAGGTTACGGAAACACCATATATTTT. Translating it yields CASSVGSTGYGNTIYF.

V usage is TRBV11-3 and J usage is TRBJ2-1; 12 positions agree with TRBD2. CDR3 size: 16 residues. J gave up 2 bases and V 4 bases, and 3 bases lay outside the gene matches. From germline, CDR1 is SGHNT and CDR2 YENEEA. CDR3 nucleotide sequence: TGTGCCAGCAGCTCCCGACTAGCGGGAGCCTACAATGAGCAGTTCTTC. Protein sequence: CASSSRLAGAYNEQFF.

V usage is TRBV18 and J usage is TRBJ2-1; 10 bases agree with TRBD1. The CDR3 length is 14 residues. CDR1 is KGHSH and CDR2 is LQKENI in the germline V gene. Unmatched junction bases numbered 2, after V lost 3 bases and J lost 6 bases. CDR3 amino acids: CASSPGTGANEQFF. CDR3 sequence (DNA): TGTGCCAGCTCACCGGGGACAGGGGCCAATGAGCAGTTCTTC.

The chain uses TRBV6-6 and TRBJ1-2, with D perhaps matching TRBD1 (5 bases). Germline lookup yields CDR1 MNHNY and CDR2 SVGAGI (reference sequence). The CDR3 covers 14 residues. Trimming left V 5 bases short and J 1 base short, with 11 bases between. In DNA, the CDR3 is TGTGCCAGCAGTCCCGACGGACATAACTATGGCTACACCTTC. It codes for CASSPDGHNYGYTF.